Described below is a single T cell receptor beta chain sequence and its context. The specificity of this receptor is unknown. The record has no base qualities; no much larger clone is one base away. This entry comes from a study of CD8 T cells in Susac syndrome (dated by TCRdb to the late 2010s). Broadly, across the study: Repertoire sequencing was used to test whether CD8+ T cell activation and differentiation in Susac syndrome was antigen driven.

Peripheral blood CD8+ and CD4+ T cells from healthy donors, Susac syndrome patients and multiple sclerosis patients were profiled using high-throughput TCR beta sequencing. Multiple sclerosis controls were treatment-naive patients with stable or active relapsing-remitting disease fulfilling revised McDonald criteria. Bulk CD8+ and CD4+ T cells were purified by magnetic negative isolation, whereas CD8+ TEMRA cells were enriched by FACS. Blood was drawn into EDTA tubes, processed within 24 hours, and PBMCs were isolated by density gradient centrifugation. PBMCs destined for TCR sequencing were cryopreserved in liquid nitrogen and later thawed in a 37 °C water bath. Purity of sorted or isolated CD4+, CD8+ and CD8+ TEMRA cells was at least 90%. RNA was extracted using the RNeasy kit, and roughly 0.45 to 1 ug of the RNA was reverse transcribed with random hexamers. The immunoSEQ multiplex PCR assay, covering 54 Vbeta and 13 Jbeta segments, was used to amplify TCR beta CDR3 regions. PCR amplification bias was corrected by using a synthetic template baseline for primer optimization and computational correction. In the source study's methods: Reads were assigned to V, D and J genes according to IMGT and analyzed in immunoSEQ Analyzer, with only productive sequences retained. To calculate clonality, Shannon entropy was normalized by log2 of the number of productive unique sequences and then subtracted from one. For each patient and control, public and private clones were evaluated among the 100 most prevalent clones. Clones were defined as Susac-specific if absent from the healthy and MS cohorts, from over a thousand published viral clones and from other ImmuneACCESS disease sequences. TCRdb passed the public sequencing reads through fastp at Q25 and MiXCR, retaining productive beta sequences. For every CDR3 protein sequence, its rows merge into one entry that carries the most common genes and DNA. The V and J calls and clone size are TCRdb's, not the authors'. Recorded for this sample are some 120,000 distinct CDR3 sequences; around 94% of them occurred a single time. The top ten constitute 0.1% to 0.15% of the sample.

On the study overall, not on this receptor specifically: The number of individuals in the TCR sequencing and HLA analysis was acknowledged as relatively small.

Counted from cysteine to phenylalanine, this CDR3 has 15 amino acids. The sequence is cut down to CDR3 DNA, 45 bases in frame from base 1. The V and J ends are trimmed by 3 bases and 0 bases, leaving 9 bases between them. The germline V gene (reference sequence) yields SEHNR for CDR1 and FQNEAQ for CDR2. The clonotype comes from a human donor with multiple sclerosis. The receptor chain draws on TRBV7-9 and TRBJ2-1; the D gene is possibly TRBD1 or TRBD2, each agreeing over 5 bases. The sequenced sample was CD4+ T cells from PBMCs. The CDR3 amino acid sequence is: CASSLGESSYNEQFF. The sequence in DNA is TGTGCCAGCAGCTTGGGGGAGAGCTCCTACAATGAGCAGTTCTTC.